This entry features one T cell receptor (beta chain) sequence. Its antigen remains unknown. TCRdb's copy holds only in-frame clones and misses some; the assay was immunoSEQ multiplex PCR. This table has about 49,000 clones, around half appearing once. The data were taken from a study of cytotoxic CD8 clonotypes in ibrutinib-treated CLL. Turning to the study itself: Following a median roughly 13 months of treatment, with a range of 6 to 36, response samples were taken.

General study findings and limits: A difference in sampling times existed between sustained-remission and progressing patients. Clonality measured at baseline exceeded age-matched healthy donors, tracking circulating CD8+ T-cell counts. Clonality increased at ibrutinib response and stayed stable in sustained remission. At progression, however, it fell back toward baseline.

Unmatched junction bases numbered 5, after V lost 2 bases and J lost 0 bases. The CDR3 extends over 17 amino acids. Looked up from germline, CDR1 is SGDLS and CDR2 is YYNGEE. The sequence was collected from a human donor with chronic lymphocytic leukemia. The sequences come from PBMCs, collected after 12 months of ibrutinib treatment. The V gene is TRBV9, the J gene TRBJ1-3, with 10 bases fitting TRBD1. CDR3 coding DNA: TGTGCCAGCAGCGTCAGGGGGGACAGGGGCTCTGGAAACACCATATATTTT. Encoded protein: CASSVRGDRGSGNTIYF.